This T cell receptor beta chain was sequenced for a study of CD8 T cells in ankylosing spondylitis. TCRdb re-called the 5' RACE reads with MiXCR, one entry per CDR3 protein. The sample shows approximately 260,000 distinct CDR3 sequences, 18% of them seen only once. Only a few counts were recorded for this clonotype. The sequencing sample was made of blood, either unsorted or a sorted T cell fraction (not recorded which). The sequence came from a male donor with ankylosing spondylitis or in good health (not recorded which).

The CDR3 coding sequence is TGTGCCAGCAGCTTGGGGGACGGAAACACTGAAGCTTTCTTT. This codes for CASSLGDGNTEAFF. V is TRBV5-5 and J is TRBJ1-1; D may be TRBD1 (5 bases). The CDR3 totals 14 residues. Between the trimmed V and J ends, which lost 0 bases and 2 bases, there was a span of 8 bases. Germline CDR1 and CDR2: SGHKS and YYEKEE (reference sequence).